A selection of T cell receptor beta chains follows, all from one sample in a study of T cell responses to AZD1222 COVID-19 vaccine. Profiling relied on immunoSEQ multiplex PCR, and the TCRdb table lists in-frame clones only, not all of them. The table includes approximately 140,000 clones, about 93% detected once. This sample comprised peripheral blood, obtained on day 0 of AZD1222 vaccination. These receptors came from an adult in good health. Each CDR3 is given with its conserved first and last residue. D genes are given only for firm matches. Clone size is not always given. Where it is, it says once, few, many or a class for expanded clones.

D gene	V gene	J gene	clone size	CDR3 protein	CDR3 DNA
-	TRBV4-1	TRBJ1-4	-	CASSPRTADNEKLFF	TGCGCCAGCAGCCCCAGGACAGCAGATAATGAAAAACTGTTTTTT
-	TRBV2	TRBJ2-1	-	CASSDISAGSSYNEQFF	TGTGCCAGCAGTGATATCTCTGCGGGCAGCTCCTACAATGAGCAGTTCTTC
TRBD1	TRBV9	TRBJ2-5	-	CASSAGTGVETQYF	TGTGCCAGCAGCGCCGGGACAGGGGTAGAGACCCAGTACTTC
-	TRBV7-9	TRBJ1-2	once	CASSLVDRGSYGYTF	TGTGCCAGCAGCTTAGTAGACCGAGGAAGCTATGGCTACACCTTC
-	TRBV6-5	TRBJ1-6	-	CASSLPRSPLHF	TGTGCCAGCAGTCTCCCGAGGTCACCCCTCCACTTT
TRBD1	TRBV19	TRBJ1-1	-	CASSPGGWGEAFF	TGTGCCAGTAGTCCAGGGGGCTGGGGTGAAGCTTTCTTT
-	TRBV28	TRBJ1-1	-	CASSRAGRSPRDTEAFF	TGTGCCAGCAGTAGGGCCGGGAGATCCCCCAGGGACACTGAAGCTTTCTTT
-	TRBV5-6	TRBJ1-1	-	CASSLVGLNTEAFF	TGTGCCAGCAGCTTGGTTGGACTGAACACTGAAGCTTTCTTT
-	TRBV19	TRBJ1-6	-	CASRPGYNSPLHF	TGTGCCAGTAGACCGGGGTACAATTCACCCCTCCACTTT
-	TRBV19	TRBJ1-3	few	CASSIGLAGNTIYF	TGTGCCAGTAGTATTGGACTTGCCGGAAACACCATATATTTT
TRBD1	TRBV25-1	TRBJ1-2	once	CASSEPGTGAWGYTF	TGTGCCAGCAGTGAACCCGGGACAGGGGCGTGGGGCTACACCTTC
TRBD1	TRBV6-5	TRBJ1-5	-	CASSYTQGDNQPQHF	TGTGCCAGCAGTTATACCCAGGGGGACAATCAGCCCCAGCATTTT
TRBD1	TRBV18	TRBJ1-2	-	CASSPDRGDYGYTF	TGTGCCAGCTCACCGGACAGGGGGGACTATGGCTACACCTTC
-	TRBV6-6	TRBJ1-2	once	CASTKGLGLGYTF	TGTGCCAGCACCAAGGGCCTCGGTTTGGGCTACACCTTC
-	TRBV18	TRBJ1-2	once	CASSPPPHYGYTF	TGTGCCAGCTCACCACCGCCCCACTATGGCTACACCTTC
TRBD1	TRBV5-6	TRBJ1-6	-	CASSLGQGFVWWNSPLHF	TGTGCCAGCAGCTTGGGACAGGGCTTTGTTTGGTGGAATTCACCCCTCCACTTT
-	TRBV5-4	TRBJ2-5	-	CASSLDPGRRETQYF	TGTGCCAGCAGCTTGGATCCGGGGCGCCGAGAGACCCAGTACTTC
-	TRBV28	TRBJ1-1	-	CASSLGRVMNTEAFF	TGTGCCAGCAGTTTAGGCAGGGTTATGAACACTGAAGCTTTCTTT
-	TRBV6-6	TRBJ1-1	-	CASSYEAGHTEAFF	TGTGCCAGCAGTTACGAGGCGGGGCACACTGAAGCTTTCTTT
TRBD2	TRBV28	TRBJ2-3	-	CASSFSGGGTNTDTQYF	TGTGCCAGCAGTTTCAGCGGCGGGGGAACTAACACAGATACGCAGTATTTT
-	TRBV4-2	TRBJ2-2	-	CASSPRKDQTPGELFF	TGTGCCAGCAGCCCGCGAAAAGACCAGACCCCCGGGGAGCTGTTTTTT
TRBD2	TRBV5-6	TRBJ2-1	-	CASSLGLAGYYNEQFF	TGTGCCAGCAGCTTGGGTCTAGCGGGATATTACAATGAGCAGTTCTTC
-	TRBV2	TRBJ1-5	-	CASSEGTPYQPQHF	TGTGCCAGCAGTGAAGGGACACCCTATCAGCCCCAGCATTTT
-	TRBV5-1	TRBJ1-6	-	CASSLDPSGGPPLHF	TGCGCCAGCAGCTTGGATCCAAGCGGGGGCCCACCCCTCCACTTT
TRBD1	TRBV4-2	TRBJ1-1	-	CASSHTGGIEAFF	TGTGCCAGCAGCCATACAGGGGGCATTGAAGCTTTCTTT
TRBD1	TRBV29-1	TRBJ1-1	once	CSVRDRGKNTEAFF	TGCAGCGTTCGGGACAGGGGAAAGAACACTGAAGCTTTCTTT
-	TRBV9	TRBJ2-2	-	CASSVVLEAQYGELFF	TGTGCCAGCAGCGTCGTATTAGAAGCGCAGTACGGGGAGCTGTTTTTT
-	TRBV7-9	TRBJ2-2	-	CASSLGANTGELFF	TGTGCCAGCAGCTTAGGTGCGAACACCGGGGAGCTGTTTTTT
-	TRBV28	TRBJ1-5	-	CASSFPGTWVNQPQHF	TGTGCCAGCAGTTTCCCGGGGACGTGGGTCAATCAGCCCCAGCATTTT
-	TRBV18	TRBJ2-1	-	CASSPQNRLDEQFF	TGTGCCAGCTCACCACAGAACCGTCTCGATGAGCAGTTCTTC
-	TRBV2	TRBJ2-3	-	CGPASRTDTQYF	TGTGGACCGGCTAGTCGCACAGATACGCAGTATTTT
-	TRBV3-1/TRBV3-2	TRBJ1-6	-	CASSQFDSPLHF	TGTGCCAGCAGCCAATTTGATTCACCCCTCCACTTT
TRBD1	TRBV5-4	TRBJ2-1	-	CASSRPGQFYNEQFF	TGTGCCAGCAGCCGGCCGGGACAGTTCTACAATGAGCAGTTCTTC
TRBD1	TRBV2	TRBJ1-5	-	CASSSGTGGQPQHF	TGTGCCAGCAGCTCCGGGACAGGGGGACAGCCCCAGCATTTT
-	TRBV9	TRBJ1-1	-	CASSASGATEAFF	TGTGCCAGCAGCGCGTCTGGGGCTACTGAAGCTTTCTTT
TRBD1	TRBV25-1	TRBJ1-5	-	CASSGTGISNQPQHF	TGTGCCAGCTCCGGGACAGGGATCAGCAATCAGCCCCAGCATTTT
-	TRBV6-5	TRBJ1-2	-	CASRTDINYGYTF	TGTGCCAGCAGGACAGACATTAACTATGGCTACACCTTC
-	TRBV9	TRBJ1-1	-	CASSPQVLAITEAFF	TGTGCCAGCAGCCCCCAGGTCCTGGCCATAACTGAAGCTTTCTTT
-	TRBV11-2	TRBJ2-2	-	CASSHLASNTGELFF	TGTGCCAGCAGCCATCTAGCGTCGAACACCGGGGAGCTGTTTTTT
TRBD1	TRBV11-1	TRBJ1-1	-	CASSLDRGNTEAFF	TGTGCCAGCAGCTTAGACAGGGGGAACACTGAAGCTTTCTTT
-	TRBV18	TRBJ1-1	-	CASSPTGERGEAFF	TGTGCCAGCTCACCAACAGGCGAGAGGGGTGAAGCTTTCTTT
-	TRBV12-3/TRBV12-4	TRBJ1-1	-	CASSSREGTEAFF	TGTGCCAGCAGTTCAAGGGAGGGCACTGAAGCTTTCTTT
TRBD2	TRBV5-4	TRBJ2-6	-	CASSPTSGLGANVLTF	TGTGCCAGCAGCCCTACTAGCGGGCTTGGGGCCAACGTCCTGACTTTC
-	TRBV9	TRBJ1-1	-	CASSAPSNTEAFF	TGTGCCAGCAGCGCTCCGTCCAACACTGAAGCTTTCTTT
-	TRBV3-1/TRBV3-2	TRBJ1-2	-	CASSQSVQGQGYTF	TGTGCCAGCAGCCAATCGGTACAGGGCCAAGGCTACACCTTC
-	TRBV5-1	TRBJ1-1	-	CASKLNYRQTAFF	TGCGCCAGCAAGCTTAATTATCGTCAGACAGCTTTCTTT
-	TRBV9	TRBJ1-2	-	CASSVQGRATYGYTF	TGTGCCAGCAGCGTACAGGGCAGGGCCACCTATGGCTACACCTTC
-	TRBV3-1/TRBV3-2	TRBJ2-3	-	CASSQDGGGGTDTQYF	TGTGCCAGCAGCCAAGATGGGGGGGGCGGGACAGATACGCAGTATTTT
-	TRBV19	TRBJ1-2	-	CASSIPPQVGYYGYTF	TGTGCCAGTAGTATCCCCCCACAGGTAGGATACTATGGCTACACCTTC
-	TRBV4-1	TRBJ1-4	once	CASSRVGANEKLFF	TGCGCCAGCAGCCGGGTCGGCGCTAATGAAAAACTGTTTTTT
-	TRBV5-1	TRBJ2-1	-	CASSLDGEPYNEQFF	TGCGCCAGCAGCTTGGACGGAGAACCCTACAATGAGCAGTTCTTC
-	TRBV5-1	TRBJ1-2	-	CASSSGIESGYTF	TGCGCCAGCAGCTCTGGCATAGAGAGTGGCTACACCTTC
TRBD1	TRBV2	TRBJ1-5	-	CASSPTGFDQPQHF	TGTGCCAGCAGCCCGACAGGGTTTGATCAGCCCCAGCATTTT
-	TRBV7-9	TRBJ2-3	-	CASSLVDTQYF	TGTGCCAGCAGCTTAGTAGATACGCAGTATTTT
-	TRBV12-3/TRBV12-4	TRBJ1-1	-	CASSFYGTEAFF	TGTGCCAGCAGTTTTTACGGGACTGAAGCTTTCTTT
-	TRBV27	TRBJ1-6	-	CASSFSTGTWNSPLHF	TGTGCCAGCAGTTTCTCAACCGGGACGTGGAATTCACCCCTCCACTTT
-	TRBV3-1/TRBV3-2	TRBJ2-5	once	CASSRGAQETQYF	TGTGCCAGCAGCCGTGGGGCCCAAGAGACCCAGTACTTC
-	TRBV19	TRBJ1-2	-	CASSIRANYGYTF	TGTGCCAGTAGTATAAGAGCTAACTATGGCTACACCTTC
-	TRBV19	TRBJ1-1	-	CASEGGVRMNTEAFF	TGTGCCAGCGAGGGGGGGGTTAGGATGAACACTGAAGCTTTCTTT